The T cell receptor (beta chain) under discussion was sequenced for a study of immune characterization of retroperitoneal liposarcoma (dated by TCRdb to between 2018 and 2021). The germline V gene yields SGHTA for CDR1 and FQGNSA for CDR2. The cysteine opens and the phenylalanine closes a CDR3 of 16 amino acids. Only the CDR3 part of the read is kept: 48 bases, read in frame from the first base. This clonotype is medium-sized (0.01 to 0.1%) in terms of sample share. What antigen it recognizes has not been identified. No clone much larger than this one lies a single base away; base qualities are absent. The library was generated by PCR. These reads were obtained on a NextSeq 500. Using fastp trimming at Q25 and MiXCR clonotype assembly, TCRdb reanalyzed the public sequencing data and kept in-frame beta chains. Each record represents a unique CDR3 protein, reported with the most common genes and DNA among its rows. In this sample the table shows about 2,600 distinct CDR3 sequences, approximately 20% of which occur a single time. The top ten hold roughly 9% of the sample.

The origin of this receptor is a male donor with retroperitoneal liposarcoma. The rearrangement combines TRBV7-2 with TRBJ2-5; 7 junctional bases match TRBD2. The J call may be faulty, since TRBJ2-1 better matches the DNA end. The sequenced material came from tumor tissue. The nucleotide sequence is TGTGCCAGCAGCTTGTCTGCGGGAGTTACCAAAAACATTCAGTTCTTC. The resulting protein is CASSLSAGVTKNIQFF.